Described below is a single T cell receptor (beta chain) sequence and its context. This sample is part of a study of cytomegalovirus exposure and HLA in healthy donors. The PCR employed 60 Vbeta primers together with 13 Jbeta primers. Some clones are missing from TCRdb's copy, which holds only in-frame ones; the method was immunoSEQ multiplex PCR. Among about 63,000 clones listed, roughly 71% were seen once. Healthy individuals who donated bone marrow served as the donors. The donors, nominally healthy at sampling, likely had unrecorded immune exposures. This CDR3 has 15 amino acids. Germline CDR1 SGHDT, CDR2 YYEEEE. After removal of 3 bases from V and 9 bases from J, the junction contained 6 bases not matched to a gene.

The specimen was PBMCs. The source is a man between 50 and 59 years old in good health and CMV-seropositive. The chain combines TRBV5-6 with TRBJ2-1, with TRBD2 matching over 13 bases. The CDR3 DNA follows: TGTGCCAGCAGCTCACCGGGACTAGCGGGGAGTGAGCAGTTCTTC. Its translation is CASSSPGLAGSEQFF.